The TCR beta chain under discussion was sequenced for a study of early T cells in non-severe SARS-CoV-2 infection. Study details: The chains were unpaired, and the sequenced material was bulk RNA from unsorted whole blood.

Individual cDNA molecules received unique molecular identifiers during library preparation. From the 5' RACE reads, TCRdb called clonotypes with MiXCR, one entry per CDR3 protein. The sample has 75,000 or so distinct CDR3 sequences, about an eighth seen once. Germline loops: CDR1 SGHAT, CDR2 FQNNGV. The V end was cut by 1 base, the J end by 4 bases, with 5 bases between. CDR3 length: 12 residues. In this sample, this clonotype turned up many times. The chain recombines TRBV11-2 with TRBJ2-7; D gene unclear. The sequenced sample was whole blood, obtained at baseline. The receptor comes from an adult who was a healthcare worker with PCR-confirmed SARS-CoV-2 infection or an uninfected control (not recorded which). The CDR3 nucleotides are TGTGCCAGCAGCTTAGCGGATTACGAGCAGTACTTC. Translating gives CASSLADYEQYF.